A single sample is the source of the 9 T cell receptor beta chains below, sequenced in a study of technical replicates of blood from several donors. The table came from immunoSEQ multiplex PCR; TCRdb's copy has only in-frame clones and leaves some out. The sample consists of about 97,000 clones, approximately 96% of them appearing once. Sequenced sample: T cells isolated from PBMCs. The receptors here all came from a human donor in good health.

The chain joins TRBV9 to TRBJ2-7; D not certain. Germline V lookup: CDR1 SGDLS, CDR2 YYNGEE. This CDR3 is 15 amino acids long. The V and J ends lost 0 bases and 2 bases respectively, with 12 bases between them. The CDR3 sequence is CASSVVGTAPYEQYF. CDR3 DNA sequence: TGTGCCAGCAGCGTAGTGGGCACTGCGCCCTACGAGCAGTACTTC.

J is TRBJ2-2 and V is TRBV5-1; 10 bases fit TRBD2. The CDR3 has 18 amino acids. The V gene's germline CDR1 is SGHRS and CDR2 YFSETQ. Unmatched junction bases numbered 12, after V lost 4 bases and J lost 3 bases. The CDR3 loop reads CASSLTTSGRVDTGELFF. The CDR3 bases are TGCGCCAGCAGCCTTACCACGAGCGGGAGGGTCGACACCGGGGAGCTGTTTTTT.

The chain has TRBV6-1 and TRBJ2-7, with no clear D. Trimming stripped 1 base from V and 0 bases from J, with 13 bases between. Germline V lookup: CDR1 MNHNS, CDR2 SASEGT. The CDR3 contains 16 residues. CDR3 nucleotides: TGTGCCAGCAGTGAAGAGCCCGGGTTAAGCTCCTACGAGCAGTACTTC. This encodes CASSEEPGLSSYEQYF.

The CDR3 protein is CASSRTLYQETQYF. Here the CDR3 DNA reads TGTGCCAGCAGTCGGACACTGTACCAAGAGACCCAGTACTTC. The chain carries TRBV6-1 and TRBJ2-5, with a tentative D call TRBD1 (5 bases). There are 14 residues in the CDR3. CDR1 is MNHNS, CDR2 SASEGT, per germline. Deletions cut 5 bases from V and 0 bases from J, with 10 bases between.

The V gene is TRBV19, the J gene TRBJ2-5, with 11 bases that match TRBD1. The germline V gene encodes CDR1 LNHDA and CDR2 SQIVND (reference sequence). Trimming removed 4 bases from V and 4 bases from J; junction bases left unmatched: 5. The CDR3 has 15 amino acids. DNA of the CDR3: TGTGCCAGTAGTACGGGACAGGGGGTAGGAGAGACCCAGTACTTC. It yields the protein CASSTGQGVGETQYF. The complete variable domain, with remaining parts taken from reference TRBV19 and TRBJ2-5, reads DGGITQSPKYLFRKEGQNVTLSCEQNLNHDAMYWYRQDPGQGLRLIYYSQIVNDFQKGDIAEGYSVSREKKESFPLTVTSAQKNPTAFYLCASSTGQGVGETQYFGPGTRLLVL.

The gene calls are TRBV2 and TRBJ2-7; 7 bases line up with TRBD1. The V and J ends lost 8 bases and 2 bases, in that order; junction bases with no gene match: 9. Germline V gene sequence: CDR1 SNHLY, CDR2 FYNNEI. This CDR3 comprises 14 residues. CDR3 sequence reads: CASYLTGATYEQYF. The CDR3 nucleotides read TGTGCCAGCTACTTAACAGGGGCTACCTACGAGCAGTACTTC. The variable domain in full, with the rest retrieved from reference TRBV2 and TRBJ2-7, is EPEVTQTPSHQVTQMGQEVILRCVPISNHLYFYWYRQILGQKVEFLVSFYNNEISEKSEIFDDQFSVERPDGSNFTLKIRSTKLEDSAMYFCASYLTGATYEQYFGPGTRLTVT.

The chain uses TRBV5-4 and TRBJ2-3; D gene unclear. The CDR3 consists of 12 residues. The germline CDR1 and CDR2 sequences are SGHNT and YYREEE (reference sequence). Trimming pared 1 base from V and 5 bases from J, leaving 5 bases between. CDR3 sequence (DNA): TGTGCCAGCAGCTTGACAGAAGATACGCAGTATTTT. Translated, it gives CASSLTEDTQYF.

The chain couples TRBV9 to TRBJ1-4; D is undetermined. The V and J ends lost 2 bases and 7 bases respectively, with 15 bases between them. This CDR3 has 15 residues. Germline V gene data show CDR1 as SGDLS and CDR2 as YYNGEE. CDR3 sequence (DNA): TGTGCCAGCAGCGTGATTGGGAGAGGAGGTGAAAAACTGTTTTTT. Amino acids: CASSVIGRGGEKLFF.

Worth noting for this clone: Other DNA sequences from this sample encode an identical CDR3 as well. The chain has TRBV20-1 and TRBJ2-1, with no clear D. CDR1 is DFQATT and CDR2 is SNEGSKA in the germline V gene (reference sequence). The CDR3 is 11 residues long. Trimming took 3 bases from V and 5 from J, leaving 5 bases between them. The CDR3 loop reads CSASGDNEQFF. The CDR3 bases are TGCAGTGCTAGTGGAGACAATGAGCAGTTCTTC.